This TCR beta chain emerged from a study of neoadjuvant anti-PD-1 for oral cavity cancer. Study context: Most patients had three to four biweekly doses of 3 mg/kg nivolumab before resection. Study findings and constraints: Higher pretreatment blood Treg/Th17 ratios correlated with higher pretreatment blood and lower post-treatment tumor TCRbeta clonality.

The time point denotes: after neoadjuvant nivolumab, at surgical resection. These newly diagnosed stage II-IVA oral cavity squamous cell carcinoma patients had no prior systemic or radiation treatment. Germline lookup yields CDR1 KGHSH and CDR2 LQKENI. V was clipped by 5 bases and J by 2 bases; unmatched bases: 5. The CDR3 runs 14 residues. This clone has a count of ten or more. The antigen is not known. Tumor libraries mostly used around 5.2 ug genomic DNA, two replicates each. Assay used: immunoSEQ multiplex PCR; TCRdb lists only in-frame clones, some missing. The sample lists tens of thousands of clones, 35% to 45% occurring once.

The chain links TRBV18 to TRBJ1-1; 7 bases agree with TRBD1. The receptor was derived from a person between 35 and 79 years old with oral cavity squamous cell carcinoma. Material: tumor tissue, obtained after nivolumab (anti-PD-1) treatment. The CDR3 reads CASSAGTENTEAFF. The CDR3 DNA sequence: TGTGCCAGCTCAGCCGGGACAGAAAACACTGAAGCTTTCTTT.